The next 26 T cell receptor beta chains were all read from a single sample in a study of cytomegalovirus exposure and HLA in healthy donors. In the PCR, 60 Vbeta and 13 Jbeta primers were used. Measured with immunoSEQ multiplex PCR; TCRdb has only the in-frame clones, and not every one. The sample contains about 230,000 clones, over 75% of which appear only once. The source material was PBMCs. These receptors came from a boy aged 5-17 years in good health and CMV-seronegative.

This clone was seen a few times. This chain joins TRBV5-1 and TRBJ2-5; 7 nucleotides agree with TRBD2. Trimming cost V 2 bases and J 2 bases; bases outside gene matches: 3. CDR3 length: 14 residues. Looked up from germline, CDR1 is SGHRS and CDR2 is YFSETQ. The CDR3 sequence: CASSFGGGQETQYF. CDR3 nucleotide sequence: TGCGCCAGCAGCTTTGGCGGGGGACAAGAGACCCAGTACTTC.

The chain joins TRBV5-1 to TRBJ2-6, with 9 nucleotides matching TRBD2. Trimming took 4 bases from V and 0 from J; bases not matched to a gene: 5. Per the germline V gene, CDR1 is SGHRS and CDR2 is YFSETQ. The CDR3 runs to 17 residues. The CDR3 coding sequence is TGCGCCAGCAGCGGCGGGGGGGCCGACTCTGGGGCCAACGTCCTGACTTTC. Amino acid sequence: CASSGGGADSGANVLTF.

J is TRBJ1-1 and V is TRBV5-1, with TRBD1 as a possible D gene (6 bases). The CDR3 runs to 14 residues. The germline V and J ends were trimmed by 4 bases and 1 base, with 11 bases remaining between them. Germline V gene data show CDR1 as SGHRS and CDR2 as YFSETQ. This chain's CDR3 is CASSPDRANTEAFF. In nucleotides, the CDR3 is TGCGCCAGCAGCCCGGACAGAGCGAACACTGAAGCTTTCTTT.

This CDR3 reads CASKLAATDTQYF. Written as DNA, the CDR3 is TGTGCCAGCAAGCTAGCGGCCACAGATACGCAGTATTTT. The chain carries TRBV14 and TRBJ2-3, with 7 bases fitting TRBD2. Losses at the gene ends were 7 bases for V and 2 bases for J; bases not matched to a gene: 3. Germline CDR1 is SGHDN and CDR2 is FVKESK. CDR3 length: 13 amino acids. Based on the CDR3 plus reference TRBV14 and TRBJ2-3, the full variable domain is EAGVTQFPSHSVIEKGQTVTLRCDPISGHDNLYWYRRVMGKEIKFLLHFVKESKQDESGMPNNRFLAERTGGTYSTLKVQPAELEDSGVYFCASKLAATDTQYFGPGTRLTVL.

This clone was found once. The J gene is TRBJ2-3, the V gene TRBV7-2, with D possibly matching TRBD2 (6 bases). V was pared by 1 base and J by 3 bases, with 14 bases between. The V gene's germline CDR1 is SGHTA and CDR2 FQGNSA. This CDR3 contains 16 residues. Here the CDR3 reads CASSLGVSRGTDTQYF. DNA for the CDR3: TGTGCCAGCAGCTTAGGGGTATCCCGGGGGACAGATACGCAGTATTTT.

The CDR3: CASSRRLAGPSYEQYF. DNA for the CDR3: TGTGCCAGCAGCAGGCGGCTAGCGGGTCCATCCTACGAGCAGTACTTC. The rearrangement links TRBV21-1 to TRBJ2-7; the table calls TRBD2, which could not be checked here. TRBV21-1 is a recognized pseudogene. The CDR3 is made up of 16 amino acids.

This clone was seen a single time. The J gene is TRBJ2-3, the V gene TRBV10-3; 13 bases line up with TRBD2. CDR3 length: 16 amino acids. Germline CDR1 ENHRY, CDR2 SYGVKD. After removal of 6 bases from V and 3 bases from J, the junction contained 6 bases not matched to a gene. In DNA, the CDR3 is TGTGCCATCAGCACTATGACTAGCGGGGGGACAGATACGCAGTATTTT. Translated, it gives CAISTMTSGGTDTQYF.

This clone was seen only a few times. The chain uses TRBV25-1 and TRBJ1-6, with D possibly matching TRBD1 (5 bases). The CDR3 runs 16 residues. Germline V CDR1 and CDR2: MGHDK, SYGVNS. The ends were cut back, 1 base at V and 0 bases at J, with 7 bases in the middle. The CDR3 loop is CASSEFRASYNSPLHF. CDR3 nucleotides: TGTGCCAGCAGTGAATTCAGGGCCTCCTATAATTCACCCCTCCACTTT.

The chain recombines TRBV7-9 with TRBJ2-3; TRBD2 matches at 7 bases. Unmatched junction bases numbered 5, after V lost 6 bases and J lost 5 bases. The CDR3 has 13 residues. Germline-derived CDR1 and CDR2 are SEHNR and FQNEAQ (reference sequence). The CDR3 loop is CASRQSGGDTQYF. The CDR3 nucleotides are TGTGCCAGCAGACAGTCGGGGGGAGATACGCAGTATTTT. The whole variable domain, remainder taken from reference TRBV7-9 and TRBJ2-3, is DTGVSQNPRHKITKRGQNVTFRCDPISEHNRLYWYRQTLGQGPEFLTYFQNEAQLEKSRLLSDRFSAERPKGSFSTLEIQRTEQGDSAMYLCASRQSGGDTQYFGPGTRLTVL.

The chain uses TRBV11-2 and TRBJ2-3; 13 bases match TRBD2. The CDR3 runs to 15 residues. CDR1 and CDR2 (germline): SGHAT, FQNNGV. Trimming cost V 5 bases and J 9 bases; bases outside gene matches: 8. This chain's CDR3 is CASSRVPGLAGTQYF. Written as DNA, the CDR3 is TGTGCCAGCAGCCGAGTCCCGGGACTAGCGGGAACGCAGTATTTT.

The J gene is TRBJ2-7, the V gene TRBV7-2; the D gene is possibly TRBD2 (5 bases). Germline V gives CDR1 SGHTA, CDR2 FQGNSA. The length of the CDR3 is 15 residues. V gave up 1 base and J gave up 5 bases, with 15 bases separating them. The DNA for the CDR3 is TGTGCCAGCAGCTTAGGACTGGTCCACGGGGACGAGCAGTACTTC. Encoded protein: CASSLGLVHGDEQYF.

The rearrangement uses TRBV2 and TRBJ1-5; TRBD1 is a possible D gene (5 bases). Germline values: CDR1 SNHLY, CDR2 FYNNEI. This CDR3 has 14 residues. Trimming stripped 3 bases from V and 4 bases from J, with 10 bases between. CDR3 in DNA: TGTGCCAGCAGTGACGACAGCCGAAATCAGCCCCAGCATTTT. Residues: CASSDDSRNQPQHF.

The J gene is TRBJ2-5, the V gene TRBV6-1, with TRBD2 matching 7 bases. Near its end, the DNA agrees better with TRBJ2-7, so the J call may be wrong. Germline V CDR1 and CDR2: MNHNS, SASEGT. The CDR3 is made up of 12 amino acids. CDR3 nucleotides: TGTGCCAGCGGACTAGGAGCTTACGAGCAGTACTTC. It codes for CASGLGAYEQYF.

The V gene is TRBV5-1, the J gene TRBJ2-4, with D possibly matching TRBD1 (6 bases). The V gene's germline CDR1 is SGHRS and CDR2 YFSETQ. With 4 bases removed from V and 8 bases from J, the gap between germline ends came to 16 bases. This CDR3 region has 14 residues. Here the CDR3 reads CASSPGGGTDIQYF. The DNA for the CDR3 is TGCGCCAGCAGCCCCGGTGGGGGCACTGACATTCAGTACTTC. Using reference TRBV5-1 and TRBJ2-4 for the parts outside the CDR3, the full variable domain is KAGVTQTPRYLIKTRGQQVTLSCSPISGHRSVSWYQQTPGQGLQFLFEYFSETQRNKGNFPGRFSGRQFSNSRSEMNVSTLELGDSALYLCASSPGGGTDIQYFGAGTRLSVL.

The gene calls are TRBV5-1 and TRBJ1-2, with TRBD1 as a possible D gene (6 bases). This CDR3 contains 14 residues. V was shortened by 0 bases and J by 8 bases, with 14 bases between the two germline ends. In germline, CDR1 is SGHRS, CDR2 YFSETQ. The CDR3 region is CASSLGGQLGGYTF. The CDR3 DNA reads TGCGCCAGCAGCTTGGGAGGACAGCTGGGGGGCTACACCTTC.

The chain recombines TRBV9 with TRBJ2-3; D might be TRBD2 (5 bases). Germline V gene data show CDR1 as SGDLS and CDR2 as YYNGEE. Trimming took 0 bases from V and 5 from J, leaving 10 bases between them. The CDR3 is 14 residues long. Written as DNA, the CDR3 is TGTGCCAGCAGCGTAGGGGGAGTAGGAGATACGCAGTATTTT. This translates into CASSVGGVGDTQYF.

The rearrangement joins TRBV14 to TRBJ2-7; D perhaps matches TRBD2 (6 bases). This CDR3 region has 16 residues. CDR1 and CDR2 from the germline V gene are SGHDN and FVKESK. The germline V and J ends were trimmed by 4 bases and 2 bases, with 18 bases remaining between them. The CDR3, as DNA: TGTGCCAGCAGCCCGCTCCCGGGACTCCTTCCCTACGAGCAGTACTTC. Amino acid sequence: CASSPLPGLLPYEQYF.

V is TRBV27 and J is TRBJ2-1; 10 bases align to TRBD2. The CDR3 is 16 amino acids. V lost 5 bases to trimming and J lost 3 bases; unmatched junction nucleotides: 7. Germline V gene data show CDR1 as MNHEY and CDR2 as SMNVEV (reference sequence). CDR3 in DNA: TGTGCCAGCAGTCGTCCGGGACTAGCGAACTACAATGAGCAGTTCTTC. Translating it yields CASSRPGLANYNEQFF.

This clone appeared once. The chain recombines TRBV5-1 with TRBJ2-7; 9 nucleotides line up with TRBD1. CDR3 size: 18 residues. Germline trimming cut 3 bases from V and 4 bases from J; bases unmatched to any gene: 17. The germline CDR1 and CDR2 sequences are SGHRS and YFSETQ. The CDR3 is CASSSGTGNWEGLYEQYF. As DNA, the CDR3 is TGCGCCAGCAGCTCTGGGACAGGGAATTGGGAGGGCCTTTACGAGCAGTACTTC.

The gene calls are TRBV2 and TRBJ2-2, with 9 positions matching TRBD1. The CDR3 loop spans 15 amino acids. Germline V gene sequence: CDR1 SNHLY, CDR2 FYNNEI. J was trimmed by 4 bases and V by 7 bases; bases with no gene match: 7. The CDR3 DNA reads TGTGCCAGCATCTCCGGGACAGGGAGCACCGGGGAGCTGTTTTTT. The encoded protein is CASISGTGSTGELFF.

The chain is built from TRBV15 and TRBJ1-2; D ambiguous. Germline assignment: CDR1 LNHNV and CDR2 YYDKDF (reference sequence). The CDR3 is 14 amino acids. V lost 0 bases and J 4 bases, leaving 9 bases between the germline ends. CDR3 DNA: TGTGCCACCAGCAGAGAGCGGGTGACCTATGGCTACACCTTC. Translated, it gives CATSRERVTYGYTF.

This clone was seen once. The J gene is TRBJ1-5, the V gene TRBV6-5; D is possibly TRBD1 (5 bases). This CDR3 region has 12 residues. Per the germline V gene, CDR1 is MNHEY and CDR2 is SVGAGI. Trimming removed 6 bases from V and 8 bases from J, with 11 bases in between. The CDR3 protein is CASSRGGEPQHF. In DNA form, the CDR3 reads TGTGCCAGCAGCCGCGGGGGGGAGCCCCAGCATTTT.

The table lists this clone with a count of one. V and J are TRBV5-1 and TRBJ1-6, with 7 bases that match TRBD1. This CDR3 is built from 16 residues. Germline V lookup: CDR1 SGHRS, CDR2 YFSETQ. J lost 4 bases, V lost 3 bases, and 7 bases had no gene match. This CDR3 reads CASSSGTVPYNSPLHF. In DNA form, the CDR3 reads TGCGCCAGCAGCTCTGGGACAGTACCTTATAATTCACCCCTCCACTTT.

This sequence joins TRBV6-5 and TRBJ1-6, with 9 bases aligning to TRBD1. Germline V gene data show CDR1 as MNHEY and CDR2 as SVGAGI. The length of the CDR3 is 16 residues. The J segment lost 10 bases and the V segment lost 2 bases, leaving 9 bases of the junction unmatched. CDR3 region: CASSYLDRGKGSPLHF. In DNA form, the CDR3 reads TGTGCCAGCAGTTACCTGGACAGGGGTAAGGGCTCACCCCTCCACTTT.

CDR3 region: CASSFRVGIRSYEQYF. Here the CDR3 DNA reads TGTGCCAGCAGCTTCAGGGTGGGGATCAGGTCCTACGAGCAGTACTTC. The rearrangement uses TRBV7-8 and TRBJ2-7; perhaps TRBD1 as D (5 bases). Germline V gene lookup returns CDR1 SGHVS and CDR2 FQNEAQ. The CDR3 has 16 amino acids. V dropped 3 bases and J dropped 1 base, with 16 bases sitting between them.

In DNA form, the CDR3 reads TGCAGCGTTGAAGAGGCCACAGATACGCAGTATTTT. Its protein is CSVEEATDTQYF. This chain joins TRBV29-1 and TRBJ2-3; no firm D call. Germline assignment: CDR1 SQVTM and CDR2 ANQGSEA. This CDR3 has 12 amino acids. V lost 0 bases, J lost 2 bases, and 3 bases lay in between.